This TCR beta chain is from a study of blood T cell repertoires in COVID-19. About the research overall: Both acute and convalescent COVID-19 samples were obtained from the United States, Italy and Spain. In each case, the material was cDNA or gDNA derived from T cells, B-cell-depleted T cells, or PBMCs.

In the original processing: The authors estimated nucleated cell counts from reference gene primer amplification. Some clones are missing from TCRdb's copy, which holds only in-frame ones; the method was immunoSEQ multiplex PCR. Clone size and V and J calls were adopted from that table, with D and trimming inferred from the DNA. The data show 150,000 to 200,000 clones, 70% to 90% seen once. The sequenced material came from peripheral blood. The receptor was derived from a woman between 25 and 40 years old with active or convalescent COVID-19.

The CDR3 loop is CAISAGGVPLNTEAFF. Here the CDR3 DNA reads TGTGCCATCAGCGCAGGGGGTGTACCCTTGAACACTGAAGCTTTCTTT. The rearrangement joins TRBV10-3 to TRBJ1-1, with 7 bases fitting TRBD1. From germline, CDR1 is ENHRY and CDR2 SYGVKD. V lost 6 bases and J lost 0; bases outside the gene matches: 10. CDR3 size: 16 residues.